Following are 15 T cell receptor beta chains from one sample sequenced in a study of T cell repertoires in cytomegalovirus infection. Each CDR3 protein is one row after TCRdb ran MiXCR on the reads. The table has about 890,000 distinct CDR3 sequences, roughly 30% seen once; the top ten hold about 14%. Their antigens remain unidentified. Specimen: cultured CD8+ T cells from PBMCs, collected from culture after CMV antigen stimulation. The source of these receptors is a human donor in good health (CMV status not recorded). Some clones in this sample may be carry-over from other donors' samples.

This clonotype was observed a handful of times. The rearrangement uses TRBV6-5 and TRBJ2-1; maybe TRBD2 (6 bases). CDR1 is MNHEY and CDR2 is SVGAGI in the germline V gene. There are 13 residues in the CDR3. V was trimmed by 5 bases and J by 8 bases, leaving 13 bases between them. The CDR3 DNA sequence: TGTGCCAGCAGTACGGACGGAGGGTATGAGCAGTTCTTC. Its translation is CASSTDGGYEQFF.

This clonotype was found a few times. The chain carries TRBV4-1 and TRBJ1-5; D not certain. Germline V lookup: CDR1 MGHRA, CDR2 YSYEKL. The CDR3 extends over 15 amino acids. The ends were cut back, 0 bases at V and 7 bases at J, with 13 bases in the middle. The CDR3 protein is CASSQDLGQTQPQHF. The CDR3 coding sequence is TGCGCCAGCAGCCAAGATCTTGGGCAGACCCAGCCCCAGCATTTT.

V and J are TRBV10-3 and TRBJ1-1; D remains unclear. V lost 3 bases to trimming and J lost 8 bases, with 10 bases between them. This CDR3 comprises 12 residues. CDR1 is ENHRY, CDR2 SYGVKD, per germline. The CDR3 here is CAISDQHYEAFF. The CDR3 region has the DNA TGTGCCATCAGTGACCAGCATTACGAAGCTTTCTTT.

This clonotype showed up many times. V usage is TRBV27 and J usage is TRBJ1-1; 9 positions agree with TRBD1. CDR1 and CDR2 (germline): MNHEY, SMNVEV (reference sequence). The length of the CDR3 is 14 residues. The trim removed 2 bases at V and 3 bases at J, leaving 1 base unmatched. The CDR3 region is CASSLGTGYTEAFF. DNA for the CDR3: TGTGCCAGCAGTTTAGGGACAGGGTACACTGAAGCTTTCTTT.

A few counts support this clonotype. The chain carries TRBV6-2 or TRBV6-3 and TRBJ2-2; 7 positions agree with TRBD1. After removal of 2 bases from V and 3 bases from J, the junction contained 3 bases not matched to a gene. Germline CDR1 and CDR2: MNHEY and SVGEGT. The CDR3 length is 15 residues. CDR3 sequence: CASSYVGGDTGELFF. CDR3 DNA sequence: TGTGCCAGCAGTTACGTAGGGGGCGACACCGGGGAGCTGTTTTTT.

The J gene is TRBJ1-2, the V gene TRBV7-9, with D tentatively TRBD1 (5 bases). V lost 5 bases, J lost 8 bases, and 24 bases lay in between. CDR1 SEHNR and CDR2 FQNEAQ come from the germline V gene (reference sequence). The CDR3 covers 16 residues. CDR3 residues: CASSQPTPGRQEGYTF. The CDR3 region has the DNA TGTGCCAGCAGCCAACCCACCCCGGGACGTCAAGAGGGCTACACCTTC.

This clonotype was picked up a small number of times. This chain uses TRBV4-1 with TRBJ1-4; D is possibly TRBD1 (6 bases). Trimming pared 5 bases from V and 7 bases from J, leaving 17 bases between. The CDR3 has 15 amino acids. The germline CDR1 and CDR2 sequences are MGHRA and YSYEKL. CDR3 nucleotides: TGCGCCAGCAGCTACTTTAGGGGGGAAAGTGAAAAACTGTTTTTT. Its translation: CASSYFRGESEKLFF.

The chain carries TRBV7-6 and TRBJ2-2, with 7 nucleotides matching TRBD2. Per the germline V gene, CDR1 is SGHVS and CDR2 is FNYEAQ. The V segment lost 4 bases and the J segment 7 bases; nucleotides outside the gene matches: 6. The CDR3 is 14 residues long. CDR3: CASSSLASGGELFF. The CDR3 DNA sequence: TGTGCCAGCAGCTCACTAGCGTCTGGCGGGGAGCTGTTTTTT.

There are a few counts of this clonotype. Here the CDR3 DNA reads TGTGCCATCACCCCGACAGGGTCGAACACCGGGGAGCTGTTTTTT. Translation: CAITPTGSNTGELFF. This rearrangement joins TRBV10-3 to TRBJ2-2; 7 bases are shared with TRBD1. The CDR3 has 15 residues. CDR1 and CDR2 from the germline V gene are ENHRY and SYGVKD. V shed 7 bases and J 0 bases; nucleotides not matched to a gene: 5.

This clonotype was seen a few times. The chain uses TRBV27 and TRBJ1-6; no definite D call. With 3 bases removed from V and 10 bases from J, the gap between germline ends came to 7 bases. Germline values: CDR1 MNHEY, CDR2 SMNVEV (reference sequence). CDR3 length equals 12 residues. In DNA form, the CDR3 reads TGTGCCAGCAGTTTCGAGGGATCACCCCTCCACTTT. Translation gives CASSFEGSPLHF.

The gene calls are TRBV2 and TRBJ2-7; 8 bases agree with TRBD2. The germline CDR1 and CDR2 sequences are SNHLY and FYNNEI. V gave up 4 bases and J gave up 2 bases; unmatched junction bases: 4. The CDR3 runs 14 residues. The CDR3 loop reads CASSGRGGAYEQYV. The CDR3 coding sequence is TGTGCCAGCAGTGGACGGGGGGGTGCCTACGAGCAGTACGTC.

The V and J genes are TRBV2 and TRBJ2-3; a possible D gene is TRBD2 (6 bases). Germline V CDR1 and CDR2: SNHLY, FYNNEI. The CDR3 is made up of 13 amino acids. The germline V and J ends were trimmed by 7 bases and 5 bases, with 13 bases remaining between them. CDR3: CASIGSGEDTQYF. The CDR3 DNA reads as TGTGCCAGCATAGGTTCGGGGGAAGATACGCAGTATTTT.

V gene TRBV27 combines with J gene TRBJ2-7, with D hard to call. Trimming took off 2 bases at V and 3 bases at J, with 8 bases between the two ends. Germline CDR1 MNHEY, CDR2 SMNVEV (reference sequence). The CDR3 runs 13 residues. The CDR3 region has the DNA TGTGCCAGCAGTTTAGCGACGGACTACGAGCAGTACGTC. It codes for CASSLATDYEQYV.

This clonotype was seen ten or more times. CDR3 residues: CASSLALAGGGTGELFF. CDR3 coding DNA: TGTGCCAGCAGCTTAGCGCTGGCGGGGGGTGGCACCGGGGAGCTGTTTTTT. The V gene is TRBV7-2, the J gene TRBJ2-2, with TRBD2 matching 8 bases. This CDR3 region has 17 residues. From germline, CDR1 is SGHTA and CDR2 FQGNSA. V shed 0 bases, J shed 4 bases, and the junction held 7 bases outside the gene matches.

This chain uses TRBV27 with TRBJ1-1; 9 bases are shared with TRBD1. The germline CDR1 and CDR2 sequences are MNHEY and SMNVEV (reference sequence). CDR3 length: 14 amino acids. V shed 6 bases, J shed 4 bases, and the junction held 6 bases outside the gene matches. The CDR3 is CASSYGTGTTEAFF. The CDR3 nucleotides are TGTGCCAGCAGCTATGGGACAGGGACCACTGAAGCTTTCTTT.